The subject of this entry is one T cell receptor (beta chain). Generated by immunoSEQ multiplex PCR, the TCRdb table keeps only in-frame clones and is missing some. This sample carries some 66,000 clones, roughly 82% of them seen once, and the ten largest clones take more than 6.5%. This sample was taken from a study of blood T cell repertoires in COVID-19. Whole-study context: Researchers got acute and convalescent COVID-19 samples from the United States, Italy and Spain.

The V gene's germline CDR1 is SGHRS and CDR2 YFSETQ. The CDR3 extends over 15 amino acids. V dropped 4 bases and J dropped 0 bases, with 12 bases sitting between them. Sequencing used peripheral blood. The sequence was collected from a man between 60 and 75 years old with acute or convalescent COVID-19. The chain links TRBV5-1 to TRBJ2-3; weak D call: TRBD2 (6 bases). CDR3 DNA: TGCGCCAGCAGCCAGATCGGGGGTAGCACAGATACGCAGTATTTT. Its protein is CASSQIGGSTDTQYF.